The 31 T cell receptor beta chains below all came from one sample that was sequenced in a study of PD-L1 blockade in urothelial cancer. Data came from immunoSEQ multiplex PCR; TCRdb stores just in-frame clones and leaves some out. The profile shows about 82,000 clones, more than 75% of them singletons. Sample: PBMCs, taken around atezolizumab (anti-PD-L1) treatment. The receptors come from an older man with urothelial cancer.

The rearrangement links TRBV2 to TRBJ1-4; D may be TRBD1 (5 bases). The CDR3 contains 14 residues. Trimming left V 3 bases short and J 3 bases short, with 8 bases between. Germline V gene data show CDR1 as SNHLY and CDR2 as FYNNEI. The CDR3 sequence is CASSEGLANEKLFF. CDR3 sequence (DNA): TGTGCCAGCAGTGAGGGGCTTGCTAATGAAAAACTGTTTTTT.

The CDR3 loop is CASSQVRGSEKLFF. The DNA of the CDR3 is TGCGCCAGCAGCCAAGTACGGGGGAGCGAAAAACTGTTTTTT. The chain uses TRBV4-3 and TRBJ1-4; a weak D match, TRBD1 (5 bases). The CDR3 extends over 14 amino acids. Trimming removed 1 base at V and 8 bases at J, with 11 bases between. Germline values: CDR1 LGHNA, CDR2 YSLEER.

V and J are TRBV5-6 and TRBJ2-5; 8 bases fit TRBD1. The CDR3 runs 17 residues. Germline-derived CDR1 and CDR2 are SGHDT and YYEEEE. V was pared by 4 bases and J by 4 bases, with 15 bases of the junction left unmatched. DNA for the CDR3: TGTGCCAGCAGCCCTCTACCGGGACAGGCCGTTCGAGAGACCCAGTACTTC. As protein: CASSPLPGQAVRETQYF.

This chain joins TRBV5-4 and TRBJ1-2; 8 bases fit TRBD1. The V segment lost 0 bases and the J segment 0 bases; nucleotides outside the gene matches: 4. Germline CDR1 reads SGHNT; CDR2 reads YYREEE (reference sequence). CDR3 length equals 16 residues. The CDR3 here is CASSLGQGNTNYGYTF. DNA of the CDR3: TGTGCCAGCAGCTTGGGACAGGGGAACACTAACTATGGCTACACCTTC.

In this sample, this clone turned up a few times. The gene calls are TRBV15 and TRBJ2-7; perhaps TRBD1 as D (7 bases). The CDR3 is 16 amino acids. V was cut by 1 base and J by 2 bases, with 15 bases left in between. Germline lookup yields CDR1 LNHNV and CDR2 YYDKDF (reference sequence). The CDR3 loop reads CATSRGGDSATYEQYF. CDR3 bases: TGTGCCACCAGCAGAGGGGGGGACAGCGCTACCTACGAGCAGTACTTC.

The chain carries TRBV25-1 and TRBJ1-1; 8 bases agree with TRBD1. Looked up from germline, CDR1 is MGHDK and CDR2 is SYGVNS. The CDR3 is 14 amino acids. The junction had 6 bases not matched to a gene; V was cut back by 3 bases and J by 6 bases. Here the CDR3 reads CASSDRTGSAEAFF. CDR3 nucleotides: TGTGCCAGCAGTGACAGGACAGGGAGCGCTGAAGCTTTCTTT.

The rearrangement uses TRBV6-6 and TRBJ2-5; D is uncertain. This CDR3 region has 13 residues. Germline V gene lookup returns CDR1 MNHNY and CDR2 SVGAGI (reference sequence). The ends were cut back, 0 bases at V and 3 bases at J, with 5 bases in the middle. The CDR3 region is CASSYSPEETQYF. The CDR3, as DNA: TGTGCCAGCAGTTACTCACCGGAAGAGACCCAGTACTTC.

This clone was seen just once. This chain links TRBV7-3 with TRBJ2-2; 13 bases are shared with TRBD2. CDR1 is SGHTA, CDR2 FQGTGA, per germline. The CDR3 contains 16 residues. The ends lost 10 bases at V and 9 bases at J; junction bases unmatched: 14. The DNA for the CDR3 is TGTGCCACCCCAAAGACTAGCGGGAGGCCTGAATGGGAGCTGTTTTTT. This codes for CATPKTSGRPEWELFF.

The chain employs TRBV2 and TRBJ2-7; tentative D call: TRBD1 (6 bases). Trimming stripped 2 bases from V and 5 bases from J, with 19 bases between. The germline CDR1 and CDR2 sequences are SNHLY and FYNNEI. CDR3 length equals 16 residues. In DNA, the CDR3 is TGTGCCAGCAGTGAACCCAGGGGCTCTTGGGATGACGAGCAGTACTTC. It yields the protein CASSEPRGSWDDEQYF.

This clone occurred a few times. The CDR3 DNA is TGTGCCAGCAGCCTGACACAGGCCCCCCGGGAGACCCAGTACTTC. Its translation is CASSLTQAPRETQYF. This chain joins TRBV11-2 and TRBJ2-5; the D gene is possibly TRBD1 (5 bases). The germline V and J ends were trimmed by 5 bases and 5 bases, with 18 bases remaining between them. The CDR3 totals 15 residues. Germline values: CDR1 SGHAT, CDR2 FQNNGV. Supplemented by reference TRBV11-2 and TRBJ2-5, the full variable domain reads EAGVAQSPRYKIIEKRQSVAFWCNPISGHATLYWYQQILGQGPKLLIQFQNNGVVDDSQLPKDRFSAERLKGVDSTLKIQPAKLEDSAVYLCASSLTQAPRETQYFGPGTRLLVL.

The J gene is TRBJ1-1, the V gene TRBV5-8; D is unclear. The ends were cut back, 1 base at V and 6 bases at J, with 16 bases in the middle. This CDR3 has 15 amino acids. Germline values: CDR1 SGHTS, CDR2 YDEGEE. DNA of the CDR3: TGTGCCAGCAGCTTGCGTGTAAGCGGGAAATCTGAAGCTTTCTTT. Translating it yields CASSLRVSGKSEAFF. The variable domain in full, completed from reference TRBV5-8 and TRBJ1-1, reads EAGVTQSPTHLIKTRGQQATLRCSPISGHTSVYWYQQALGLGLQFLLWYDEGEERNRGNFPPRFSGRQFPNYSSELNVNALELEDSALYLCASSLRVSGKSEAFFGQGTRLTVV.

V and J are TRBV20-1 and TRBJ1-1; D gene unclear. Germline V gene sequence: CDR1 DFQATT, CDR2 SNEGSKA (reference sequence). The V gene lost 6 bases and the J gene lost 6 bases, with 5 bases spanning the gap. The length of the CDR3 is 9 residues. The CDR3 sequence: CSAGAEAFF. CDR3 sequence (DNA): TGCAGTGCCGGGGCTGAAGCTTTCTTT.

V is TRBV4-1 and J is TRBJ2-7, with D possibly being TRBD1 (5 bases). The V and J ends lost 0 bases and 3 bases respectively, with 24 bases between them. This CDR3 is built from 19 residues. Germline lookup yields CDR1 MGHRA and CDR2 YSYEKL. DNA of the CDR3: TGCGCCAGCAGCCAAGACCCCGCTAGGGGCAGGGCAAGAAACTACGAGCAGTACTTC. Translated: CASSQDPARGRARNYEQYF.

This clone occurred once. The chain recombines TRBV7-2 with TRBJ2-3, with 8 bases that match TRBD2. Germline lookup yields CDR1 SGHTA and CDR2 FQGNSA. This CDR3 region has 14 residues. After removal of 3 bases from V and 4 bases from J, the junction contained 3 bases not matched to a gene. CDR3 region: CASSFQRGPDTQYF. The DNA of the CDR3 is TGTGCCAGCAGCTTCCAGCGGGGGCCAGATACGCAGTATTTT. The variable domain in full, completed from reference TRBV7-2 and TRBJ2-3, reads GAGVSQSPSNKVTEKGKDVELRCDPISGHTALYWYRQSLGQGLEFLIYFQGNSAPDKSGLPSDRFSAERTGGSVSTLTIQRTQQEDSAVYLCASSFQRGPDTQYFGPGTRLTVL.

The gene calls are TRBV5-1 and TRBJ2-7, with 13 bases identical to TRBD2. With V trimmed by 5 bases and J by 0 bases, 17 bases remained unmatched. CDR3 size: 20 residues. CDR1 SGHRS and CDR2 YFSETQ come from the germline V gene. The CDR3 sequence is CASRYSAGTSGNPSSYEQYF. The CDR3 DNA reads TGCGCCAGCAGATATTCCGCCGGGACTAGCGGGAACCCAAGCTCCTACGAGCAGTACTTC.

In nucleotides, the CDR3 is TGTGCCAGTAGGAGGGACTCAACCACAGATACGCAGTATTTT. Encoded protein: CASRRDSTTDTQYF. The chain uses TRBV19 and TRBJ2-3; perhaps TRBD2 as D (6 bases). V gave up 6 bases and J gave up 2 bases, with 12 bases separating them. Germline V gives CDR1 LNHDA, CDR2 SQIVND (reference sequence). The CDR3 runs to 14 residues.

The chain recombines TRBV28 with TRBJ1-1; weak D call: TRBD1 (6 bases). The CDR3 loop spans 16 amino acids. CDR1 MDHEN and CDR2 SYDVKM come from the germline V gene. The germline V and J ends were trimmed by 3 bases and 3 bases, with 17 bases remaining between them. The CDR3 sequence: CASSLGGGARDTEAFF. The CDR3 DNA reads TGTGCCAGCAGTTTGGGTGGGGGGGCGCGGGACACTGAAGCTTTCTTT.

The CDR3 sequence: CASSLYSSGEQFF. The CDR3, as DNA: TGCGCCAGCAGCTTGTATAGTAGCGGAGAGCAGTTCTTC. The rearrangement joins TRBV5-1 to TRBJ2-1; possibly TRBD2 for D (6 bases). CDR3 length equals 13 residues. CDR1 SGHRS and CDR2 YFSETQ come from the germline V gene. The V end was cut by 1 base, the J end by 10 bases, with 12 bases between.

This clone was seen a single time. The V and J genes are TRBV2 and TRBJ2-4; 11 nucleotides match TRBD2. V lost 4 bases, J lost 7 bases, and 6 bases stayed unmatched. The CDR3 sequence is 15 residues long. Germline CDR1 is SNHLY and CDR2 is FYNNEI. The chain's CDR3 is CASSAPSGGMNIQYF. The CDR3 DNA is TGTGCCAGCAGTGCCCCTAGCGGGGGGATGAACATTCAGTACTTC.

This chain connects TRBV19 to TRBJ1-3; D is ambiguous. Germline values: CDR1 LNHDA, CDR2 SQIVND (reference sequence). V lost 4 bases, J lost 3 bases, and 10 bases lay in between. The CDR3 spans 14 residues. CDR3 sequence: CASSTGFYGNTIYF. The CDR3 bases are TGTGCCAGTAGTACAGGTTTTTATGGAAACACCATATATTTT.

This chain connects TRBV6-1 to TRBJ1-1; 7 nucleotides agree with TRBD1. Germline CDR1 reads MNHNS; CDR2 reads SASEGT. The CDR3 loop spans 13 amino acids. With V trimmed by 8 bases and J by 5 bases, 8 bases remained unmatched. CDR3 nucleotide sequence: TGTGCCAGCTTTACACCCAGGGGGACTGAAGCTTTCTTT. Translation: CASFTPRGTEAFF.

This clone was seen a handful of times. The rearrangement uses TRBV19 and TRBJ1-2; no clear D gene. V lost 3 bases to trimming and J lost 7 bases, with 15 bases between them. Per the germline V gene, CDR1 is LNHDA and CDR2 is SQIVND (reference sequence). CDR3 length equals 14 residues. CDR3 region: CASSIPISSSGYTF. The CDR3 DNA follows: TGTGCCAGTAGTATCCCGATTAGCTCGTCTGGCTACACCTTC.

V is TRBV7-9 and J is TRBJ2-1, with D tentatively TRBD1 (6 bases). From germline, CDR1 is SEHNR and CDR2 FQNEAQ (reference sequence). The CDR3 consists of 14 residues. V was trimmed by 5 bases and J by 4 bases, leaving 12 bases between them. The CDR3 nucleotides read TGTGCCAGCAGCGATCAAGGGGGTTACAATGAGCAGTTCTTC. Translating it yields CASSDQGGYNEQFF.

This clone was detected only once. The chain joins TRBV6-5 to TRBJ1-4; the D is unclear. The CDR3 spans 14 residues. V was clipped by 4 bases and J by 3 bases, with 9 bases between them. Germline V gives CDR1 MNHEY, CDR2 SVGAGI. The CDR3 is CASSSRLANEKLFF. CDR3 sequence (DNA): TGTGCCAGCAGTTCTAGGTTAGCTAATGAAAAACTGTTTTTT.

The V call is TRBV7-9, the J call TRBJ2-7, with D possibly TRBD2 on 6 matching bases. The CDR3 spans 12 residues. Deletions cut 5 bases from V and 3 bases from J, with 8 bases between. From germline, CDR1 is SEHNR and CDR2 FQNEAQ (reference sequence). CDR3 in DNA: TGTGCCAGCAGCCCCGGGGGCTACGAGCAGTACTTC. It yields the protein CASSPGGYEQYF. Full variable domain (remainder filled in from reference TRBV7-9 and TRBJ2-7): DTGVSQNPRHKITKRGQNVTFRCDPISEHNRLYWYRQTLGQGPEFLTYFQNEAQLEKSRLLSDRFSAERPKGSFSTLEIQRTEQGDSAMYLCASSPGGYEQYFGPGTRLTVT.

This chain joins TRBV2 and TRBJ1-2; D ambiguous. V gave up 5 bases and J gave up 0 bases, with 4 bases separating them. Germline V gene lookup returns CDR1 SNHLY and CDR2 FYNNEI. The CDR3 totals 12 residues. DNA of the CDR3: TGTGCCAGCAGTAATACTAACTATGGCTACACCTTC. This encodes CASSNTNYGYTF.

The genes are TRBV7-3 and TRBJ1-6, with TRBD1 matching 9 bases. Per the germline V gene, CDR1 is SGHTA and CDR2 is FQGTGA. The CDR3 totals 16 residues. V lost 2 bases, J lost 7 bases, and 6 bases stayed unmatched. CDR3 sequence (DNA): TGTGCCAGCAGCTTATCGGGGACAGGGTTAAATTCACCCCTCCACTTT. Translating gives CASSLSGTGLNSPLHF.

The V and J genes are TRBV5-6 and TRBJ1-2, with D unresolved. Germline CDR1 is SGHDT and CDR2 is YYEEEE. The CDR3 length is 15 residues. V was shortened by 2 bases and J by 3 bases, with 14 bases between the two germline ends. In DNA form, the CDR3 reads TGTGCCAGCAGCTTCATTGAGGCCTCCTACTATGGCTACACCTTC. Translated, it gives CASSFIEASYYGYTF.

The chain combines TRBV19 with TRBJ2-3; 12 bases agree with TRBD2. V gave up 3 bases and J gave up 5 bases; unmatched junction bases: 0. The CDR3 totals 14 residues. CDR1 and CDR2 (germline): LNHDA, SQIVND (reference sequence). The DNA for the CDR3 is TGTGCCAGTAGTATGGGACTAGCGGGAGATACGCAGTATTTT. It encodes CASSMGLAGDTQYF.

The chain employs TRBV7-8 and TRBJ1-2; no clear D. The CDR3 is 16 residues long. Per germline, CDR1 SGHVS and CDR2 FQNEAQ. The V and J ends lost 5 bases and 7 bases respectively, with 23 bases between them. CDR3 sequence (DNA): TGTGCCAGCAGCCCGAGCCGGACGAGCTCTGGAGGTGGCTACACCTTC. It translates to CASSPSRTSSGGGYTF. The full variable domain, with the rest looked up from reference TRBV7-8 and TRBJ1-2, is GAGVSQSPRYKVAKRGQDVALRCDPISGHVSLFWYQQALGQGPEFLTYFQNEAQLDKSGLPSDRFFAERPEGSVSTLKIQRTQQEDSAVYLCASSPSRTSSGGGYTFGSGTRLTVV.

There are a few counts of this clone. This rearrangement joins TRBV5-1 to TRBJ2-7; possibly TRBD1 for D (6 bases). Germline V gene lookup returns CDR1 SGHRS and CDR2 YFSETQ. V dropped 0 bases and J dropped 3 bases, with 7 bases sitting between them. This CDR3 is built from 13 residues. For the CDR3, the DNA is TGCGCCAGCAGCTTGGTAGGGGGCTACGAGCAGTACTTC. It yields the protein CASSLVGGYEQYF.